This entry concerns a single T cell receptor beta chain. No antigen is known for it. Blood specimens came from baseline, cycle 4 day 1, and cycle 7 day 1. Assay used: immunoSEQ multiplex PCR; TCRdb lists only in-frame clones, some missing. The sample yields some 70,000 clones, around 84% seen once. The source of the sample is a study of OX40 agonist ivuxolimab in advanced cancers. Study-wide findings and caveats: Dose levels from 0.1 to 3.0 mg/kg saw CD4+ and CD8+ blood T cells expand clonally by week 6.

The CDR3 consists of 14 residues. V lost 1 base to trimming and J lost 4 bases, with 13 bases between them. From germline, CDR1 is GTSNPN and CDR2 SVGIG (reference sequence). This TCR was recovered from an adult with an advanced solid tumor such as melanoma, head and neck, liver or kidney cancer. The chain links TRBV30 to TRBJ1-2, with D possibly matching TRBD1 (5 bases). The source material was CD4+ or CD8+ T cells sorted from blood, sampled in a trial of the OX40 agonist ivuxolimab. Here the CDR3 reads CAWSEGTDSYGYTF. The CDR3 nucleotides read TGTGCCTGGAGTGAAGGGACTGACTCCTATGGCTACACCTTC.